This record covers a single T cell receptor beta chain. Its matching antigen is unknown. This specimen belongs to a study of post-analysis software for immune sequencing data. Study outcomes and limitations: Normalized Chao1 diversity in multiple sclerosis patients fell significantly below that of controls.

Libraries were made from TCR beta cDNA, and they carried unique molecular identifiers. Input of roughly 0.95 to 11 million T cells yielded roughly 0.5 million cDNA molecules. MiXCR, applied by TCRdb to the PCR reads, yields one record per CDR3 protein. The sample holds 750,000 to 950,000 distinct CDR3 sequences; approximately 53% are singletons and the top ten take 4.6%. The TCR originated in a girl aged 5 to 17 with multiple sclerosis. The sequenced sample consisted of blood.

CDR3 amino acids: CSETLADEQFF. DNA of the CDR3: TGCAGCGAGACCCTAGCGGACGAGCAGTTCTTC. V and J are TRBV29-1 and TRBJ2-1; 7 bases agree with TRBD2. The CDR3 loop spans 11 amino acids. The junction had 7 bases not matched to a gene; V was cut back by 7 bases and J by 10 bases. CDR1 is SQVTM and CDR2 is ANQGSEA in the germline V gene.